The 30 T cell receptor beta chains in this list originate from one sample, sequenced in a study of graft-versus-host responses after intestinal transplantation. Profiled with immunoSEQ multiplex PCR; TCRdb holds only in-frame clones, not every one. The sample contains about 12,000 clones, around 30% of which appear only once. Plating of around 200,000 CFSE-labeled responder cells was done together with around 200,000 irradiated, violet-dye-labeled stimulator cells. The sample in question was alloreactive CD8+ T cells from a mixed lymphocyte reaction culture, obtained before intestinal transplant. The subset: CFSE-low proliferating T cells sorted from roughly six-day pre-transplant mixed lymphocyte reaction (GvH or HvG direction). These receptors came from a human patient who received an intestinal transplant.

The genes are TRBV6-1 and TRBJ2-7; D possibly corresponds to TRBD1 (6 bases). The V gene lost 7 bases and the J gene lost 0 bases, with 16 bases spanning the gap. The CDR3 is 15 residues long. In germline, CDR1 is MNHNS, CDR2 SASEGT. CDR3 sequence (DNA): TGTGCCAGCAAACACGGACAGTTCAGCTCCTACGAGCAGTACTTC. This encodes CASKHGQFSSYEQYF.

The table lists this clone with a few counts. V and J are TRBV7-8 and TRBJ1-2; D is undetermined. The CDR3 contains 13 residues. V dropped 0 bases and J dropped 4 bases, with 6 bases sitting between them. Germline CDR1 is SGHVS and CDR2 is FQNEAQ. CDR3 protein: CASSLAAVYGYTF. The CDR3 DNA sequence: TGTGCCAGCAGCTTAGCGGCGGTCTATGGCTACACCTTC. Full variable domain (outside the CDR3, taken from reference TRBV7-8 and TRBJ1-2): GAGVSQSPRYKVAKRGQDVALRCDPISGHVSLFWYQQALGQGPEFLTYFQNEAQLDKSGLPSDRFFAERPEGSVSTLKIQRTQQEDSAVYLCASSLAAVYGYTFGSGTRLTVV.

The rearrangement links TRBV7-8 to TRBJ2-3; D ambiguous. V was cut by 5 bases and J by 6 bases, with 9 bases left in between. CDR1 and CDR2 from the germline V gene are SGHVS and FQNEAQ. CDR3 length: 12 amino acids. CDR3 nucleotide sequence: TGTGCCAGCAGCCCGACTGAGGATACGCAGTATTTT. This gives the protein CASSPTEDTQYF.

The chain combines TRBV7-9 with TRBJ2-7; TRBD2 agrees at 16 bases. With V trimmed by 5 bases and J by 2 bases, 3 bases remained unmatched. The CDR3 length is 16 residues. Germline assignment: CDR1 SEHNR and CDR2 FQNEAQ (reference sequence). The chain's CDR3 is CASSPGLAGGPYEQYF. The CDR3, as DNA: TGTGCCAGCAGCCCGGGACTAGCGGGAGGGCCCTACGAGCAGTACTTC. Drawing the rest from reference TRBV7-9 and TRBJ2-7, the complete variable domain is DTGVSQNPRHKITKRGQNVTFRCDPISEHNRLYWYRQTLGQGPEFLTYFQNEAQLEKSRLLSDRFSAERPKGSFSTLEIQRTEQGDSAMYLCASSPGLAGGPYEQYFGPGTRLTVT.

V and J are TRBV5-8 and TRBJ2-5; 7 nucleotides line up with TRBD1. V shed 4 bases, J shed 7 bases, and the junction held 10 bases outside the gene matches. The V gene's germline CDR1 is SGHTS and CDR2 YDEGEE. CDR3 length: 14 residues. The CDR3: CASSPGSGGWTQYF. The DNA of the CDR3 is TGTGCCAGCAGCCCGGGCTCAGGGGGTTGGACCCAGTACTTC.

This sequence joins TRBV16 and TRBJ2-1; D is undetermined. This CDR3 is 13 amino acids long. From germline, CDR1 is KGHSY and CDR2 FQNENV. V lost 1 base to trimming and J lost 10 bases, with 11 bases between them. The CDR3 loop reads CASSQFTGIEQFF. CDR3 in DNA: TGTGCCAGCAGCCAATTTACCGGAATAGAGCAGTTCTTC.

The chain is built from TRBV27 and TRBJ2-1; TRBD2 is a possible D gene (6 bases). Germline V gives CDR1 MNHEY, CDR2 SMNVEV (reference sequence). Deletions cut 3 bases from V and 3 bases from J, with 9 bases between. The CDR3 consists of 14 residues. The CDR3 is CASSFGLHYNEQFF. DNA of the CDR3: TGTGCCAGCAGTTTCGGACTACACTACAATGAGCAGTTCTTC.

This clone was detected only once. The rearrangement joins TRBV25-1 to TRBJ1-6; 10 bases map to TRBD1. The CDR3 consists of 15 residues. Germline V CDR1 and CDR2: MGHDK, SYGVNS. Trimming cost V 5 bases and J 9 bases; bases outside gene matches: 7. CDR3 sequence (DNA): TGTGCCAGCAGTCTGACAGGGGGCTTCGGTTCACCCCTCCACTTT. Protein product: CASSLTGGFGSPLHF.

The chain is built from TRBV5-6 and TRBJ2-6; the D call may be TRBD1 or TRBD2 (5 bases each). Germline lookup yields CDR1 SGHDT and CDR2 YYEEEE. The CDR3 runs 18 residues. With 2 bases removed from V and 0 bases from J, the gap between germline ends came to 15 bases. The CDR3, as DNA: TGTGCCAGCAGCTTACGTGGGACGGTGGTCTCTGGGGCCAACGTCCTGACTTTC. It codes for CASSLRGTVVSGANVLTF.

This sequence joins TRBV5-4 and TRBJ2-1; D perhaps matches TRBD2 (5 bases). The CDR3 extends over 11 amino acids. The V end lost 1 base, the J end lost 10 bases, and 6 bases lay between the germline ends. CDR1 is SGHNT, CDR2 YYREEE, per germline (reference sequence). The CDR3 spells CASSLSSEQFF. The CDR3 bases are TGTGCCAGCAGCTTGTCTAGCGAGCAGTTCTTC.

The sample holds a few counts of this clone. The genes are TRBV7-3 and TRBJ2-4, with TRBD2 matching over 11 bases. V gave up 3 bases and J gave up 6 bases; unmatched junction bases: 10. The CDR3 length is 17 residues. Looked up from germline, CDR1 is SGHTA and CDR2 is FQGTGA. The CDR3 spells CASSFYFSGRVRNIQYF. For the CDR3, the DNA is TGTGCCAGCAGCTTCTACTTTAGCGGGAGGGTTCGAAACATTCAGTACTTC. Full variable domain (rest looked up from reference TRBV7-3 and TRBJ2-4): GAGVSQTPSNKVTEKGKYVELRCDPISGHTALYWYRQSLGQGPEFLIYFQGTGAADDSGLPNDRFFAVRPEGSVSTLKIQRTERGDSAVYLCASSFYFSGRVRNIQYFGAGTRLSVL.

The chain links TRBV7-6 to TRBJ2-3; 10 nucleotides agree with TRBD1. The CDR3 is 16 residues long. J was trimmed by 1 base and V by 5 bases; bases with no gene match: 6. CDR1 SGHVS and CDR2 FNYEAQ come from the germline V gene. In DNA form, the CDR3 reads TGTGCCAGCAGCCTGCGGGGGACAGGGGGCACAGATACGCAGTATTTT. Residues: CASSLRGTGGTDTQYF.

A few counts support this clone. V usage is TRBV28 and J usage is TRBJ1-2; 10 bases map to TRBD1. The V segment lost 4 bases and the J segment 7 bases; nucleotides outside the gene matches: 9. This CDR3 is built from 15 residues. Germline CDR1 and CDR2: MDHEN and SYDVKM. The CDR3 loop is CASSSVRQGAPGYTF. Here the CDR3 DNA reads TGTGCCAGCAGTTCCGTTAGACAGGGGGCGCCTGGCTACACCTTC.

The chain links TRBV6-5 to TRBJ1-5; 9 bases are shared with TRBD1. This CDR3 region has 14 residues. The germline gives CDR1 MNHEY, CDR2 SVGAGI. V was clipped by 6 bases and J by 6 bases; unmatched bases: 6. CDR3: CASSGTGHRQPQHF. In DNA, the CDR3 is TGTGCCAGCAGCGGGACAGGGCATCGTCAGCCCCAGCATTTT.

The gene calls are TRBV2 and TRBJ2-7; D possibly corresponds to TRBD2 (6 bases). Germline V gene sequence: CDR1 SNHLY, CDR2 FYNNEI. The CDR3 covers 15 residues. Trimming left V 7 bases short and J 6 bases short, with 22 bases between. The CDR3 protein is CASNPGRGYKAEQYF. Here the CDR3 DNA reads TGTGCCAGCAACCCTGGGCGGGGTTACAAGGCCGAGCAGTACTTC.

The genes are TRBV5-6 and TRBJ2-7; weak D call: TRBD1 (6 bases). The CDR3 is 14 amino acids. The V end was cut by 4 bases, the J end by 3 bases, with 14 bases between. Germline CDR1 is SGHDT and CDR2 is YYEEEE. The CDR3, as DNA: TGTGCCAGCAGCGTCAGACAGGCGGTCTACGAGCAGTACTTC. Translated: CASSVRQAVYEQYF.

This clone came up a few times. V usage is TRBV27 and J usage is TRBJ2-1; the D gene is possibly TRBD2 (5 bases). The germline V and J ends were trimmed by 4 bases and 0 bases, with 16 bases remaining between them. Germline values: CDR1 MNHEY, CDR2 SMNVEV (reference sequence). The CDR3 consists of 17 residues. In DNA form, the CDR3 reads TGTGCCAGCAGTTCAGGAGTCGGCGGACTCTCCTACAATGAGCAGTTCTTC. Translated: CASSSGVGGLSYNEQFF.

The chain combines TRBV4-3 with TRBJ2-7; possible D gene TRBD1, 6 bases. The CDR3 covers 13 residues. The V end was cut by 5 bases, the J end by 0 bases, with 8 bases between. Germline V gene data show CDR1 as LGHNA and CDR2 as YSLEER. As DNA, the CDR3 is TGCGCCAGCAGCGGACAGTACTCCTACGAGCAGTACTTC. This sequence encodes CASSGQYSYEQYF.

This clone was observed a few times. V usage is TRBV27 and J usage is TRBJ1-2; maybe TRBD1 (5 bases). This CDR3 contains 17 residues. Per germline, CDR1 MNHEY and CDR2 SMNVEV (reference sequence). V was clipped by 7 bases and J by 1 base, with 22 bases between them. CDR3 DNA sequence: TGTGCCAGCAAACCTATTGACAGCTTGAGGAGTAACTATGGCTACACCTTC. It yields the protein CASKPIDSLRSNYGYTF.

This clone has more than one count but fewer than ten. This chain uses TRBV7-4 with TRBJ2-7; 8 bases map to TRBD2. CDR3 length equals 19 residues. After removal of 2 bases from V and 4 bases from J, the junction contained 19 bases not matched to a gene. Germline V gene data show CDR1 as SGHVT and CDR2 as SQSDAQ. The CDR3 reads CASSLKLRREAPGRYEQYF. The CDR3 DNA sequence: TGTGCCAGCAGCTTAAAGCTCAGGCGGGAGGCACCGGGGCGGTACGAGCAGTACTTC. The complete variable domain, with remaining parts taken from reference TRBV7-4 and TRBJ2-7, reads GAGVSQSPRYKVAKRGRDVALRCDSISGHVTLYWYRQTLGQGSEVLTYSQSDAQRDKSGRPSGRFSAERPERSVSTLKIQRTEQGDSAVYLCASSLKLRREAPGRYEQYFGPGTRLTVT.

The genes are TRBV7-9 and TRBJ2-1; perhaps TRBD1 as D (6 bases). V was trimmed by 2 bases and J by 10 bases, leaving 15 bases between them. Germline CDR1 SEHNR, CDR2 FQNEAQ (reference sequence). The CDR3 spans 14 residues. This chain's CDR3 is CASSLLTGHGEQFF. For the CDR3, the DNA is TGTGCCAGCAGCTTATTAACAGGGCATGGCGAGCAGTTCTTC.

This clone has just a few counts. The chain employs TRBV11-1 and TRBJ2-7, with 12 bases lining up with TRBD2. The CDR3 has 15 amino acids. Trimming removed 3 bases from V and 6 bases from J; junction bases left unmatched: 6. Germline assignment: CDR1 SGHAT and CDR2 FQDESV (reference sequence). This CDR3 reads CASSLTSGSLIEQYF. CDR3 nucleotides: TGTGCCAGCAGCTTGACTAGCGGGAGTCTTATCGAGCAGTACTTC. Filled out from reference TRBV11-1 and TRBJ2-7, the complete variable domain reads EAEVAQSPRYKITEKSQAVAFWCDPISGHATLYWYRQILGQGPELLVQFQDESVVDDSQLPKDRFSAERLKGVDSTLKIQPAELGDSAMYLCASSLTSGSLIEQYFGPGTRLTVT.

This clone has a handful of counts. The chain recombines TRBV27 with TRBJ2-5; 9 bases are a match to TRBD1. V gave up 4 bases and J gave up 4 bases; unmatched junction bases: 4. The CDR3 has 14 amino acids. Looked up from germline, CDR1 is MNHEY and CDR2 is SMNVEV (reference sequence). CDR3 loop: CASSWGQGVETQYF. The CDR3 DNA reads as TGTGCCAGCAGTTGGGGACAGGGAGTAGAGACCCAGTACTTC.

The CDR3 here is CASGAGIYEQYF. The CDR3, as DNA: TGTGCCAGCGGGGCGGGAATTTACGAGCAGTACTTC. The chain is built from TRBV7-2 and TRBJ2-7; the D gene is possibly TRBD2 (6 bases). CDR3 length: 12 residues. Per germline, CDR1 SGHTA and CDR2 FQGNSA. The V end lost 8 bases, the J end lost 4 bases, and 12 bases lay between the germline ends.

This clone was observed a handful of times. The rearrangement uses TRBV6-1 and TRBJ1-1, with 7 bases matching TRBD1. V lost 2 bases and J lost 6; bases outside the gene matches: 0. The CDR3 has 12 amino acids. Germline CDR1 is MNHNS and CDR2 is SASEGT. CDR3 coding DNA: TGTGCCAGCAGTGAACAGGGGGCTGAAGCTTTCTTT. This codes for CASSEQGAEAFF.

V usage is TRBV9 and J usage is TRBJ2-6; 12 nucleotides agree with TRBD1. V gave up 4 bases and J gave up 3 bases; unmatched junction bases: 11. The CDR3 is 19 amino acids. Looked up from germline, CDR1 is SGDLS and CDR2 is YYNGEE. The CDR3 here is CASSYNPGQGASGANVLTF. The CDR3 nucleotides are TGTGCCAGCAGCTACAACCCGGGACAGGGGGCGAGTGGGGCCAACGTCCTGACTTTC.

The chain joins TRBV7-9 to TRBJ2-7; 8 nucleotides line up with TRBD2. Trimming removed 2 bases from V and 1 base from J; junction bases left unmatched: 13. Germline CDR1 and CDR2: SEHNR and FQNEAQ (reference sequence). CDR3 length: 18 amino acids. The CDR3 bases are TGTGCCAGCAGCTTAAGTTATTCCCCGCGGGAGGAGTCCTACGAGCAGTACTTC. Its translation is CASSLSYSPREESYEQYF. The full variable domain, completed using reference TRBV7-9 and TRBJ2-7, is DTGVSQNPRHKITKRGQNVTFRCDPISEHNRLYWYRQTLGQGPEFLTYFQNEAQLEKSRLLSDRFSAERPKGSFSTLEIQRTEQGDSAMYLCASSLSYSPREESYEQYFGPGTRLTVT.

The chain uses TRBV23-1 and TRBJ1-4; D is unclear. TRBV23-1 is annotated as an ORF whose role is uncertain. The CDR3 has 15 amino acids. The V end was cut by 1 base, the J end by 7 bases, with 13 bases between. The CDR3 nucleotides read TGCGCCAGCAGTCAATTACGGGTGAGGAGTGAAAAACTGTTTTTT. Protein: CASSQLRVRSEKLFF.

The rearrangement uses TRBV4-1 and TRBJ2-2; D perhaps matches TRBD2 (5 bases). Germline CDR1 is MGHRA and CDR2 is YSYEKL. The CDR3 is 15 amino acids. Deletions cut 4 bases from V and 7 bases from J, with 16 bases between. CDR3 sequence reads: CASSPLLFGDGELFF. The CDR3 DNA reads TGCGCCAGCAGCCCTCTGCTTTTCGGGGACGGGGAGCTGTTTTTT.

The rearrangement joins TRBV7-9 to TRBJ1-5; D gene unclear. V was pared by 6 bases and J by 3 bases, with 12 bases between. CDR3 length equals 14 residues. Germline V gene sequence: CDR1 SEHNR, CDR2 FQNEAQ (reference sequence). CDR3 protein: CASSSPGSNQPQHF. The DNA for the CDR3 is TGTGCCAGCAGTTCACCCGGGTCCAATCAGCCCCAGCATTTT.